The 3 T cell receptor beta chains reported below all come from one sample, sequenced in a study of blood T cell repertoires in COVID-19. Data came from immunoSEQ multiplex PCR; TCRdb stores just in-frame clones and leaves some out. Here the sample spans 35,000 to 40,000 clones, roughly 75% being singletons. Material: peripheral blood. These TCRs come from a man older than 75 with active or convalescent COVID-19.

The J gene is TRBJ1-1, the V gene TRBV6-5; 8 bases are a match to TRBD1. The germline V gene has CDR1 MNHEY and CDR2 SVGAGI. V was pared by 2 bases and J by 5 bases, with 4 bases of the junction left unmatched. The CDR3 has 14 amino acids. CDR3 DNA: TGTGCCAGCAGTTACCCAGGGGGCAGGACTGAAGCTTTCTTT. Translated, it gives CASSYPGGRTEAFF.

This sequence joins TRBV19 and TRBJ2-2; 7 bases align to TRBD2. The germline V gene has CDR1 LNHDA and CDR2 SQIVND (reference sequence). V was pared by 8 bases and J by 7 bases, with 4 bases of the junction left unmatched. This CDR3 region has 12 residues. The CDR3 DNA reads as TGTGCCAGTGGACTAGGAGGCGGGGAGCTGTTTTTT. Translation gives CASGLGGGELFF.

This chain uses TRBV3-1 (or the pseudogene TRBV3-2) with TRBJ1-1, with TRBD1 matching 7 bases. CDR1 LGHDT and CDR2 YNNKEL come from the germline V gene (reference sequence). This CDR3 region has 13 residues. The trim removed 1 base at V and 5 bases at J, leaving 1 base unmatched. CDR3 amino acids: CASSQGQGTEAFF. The CDR3 DNA is TGTGCCAGCAGCCAAGGACAGGGAACTGAAGCTTTCTTT.